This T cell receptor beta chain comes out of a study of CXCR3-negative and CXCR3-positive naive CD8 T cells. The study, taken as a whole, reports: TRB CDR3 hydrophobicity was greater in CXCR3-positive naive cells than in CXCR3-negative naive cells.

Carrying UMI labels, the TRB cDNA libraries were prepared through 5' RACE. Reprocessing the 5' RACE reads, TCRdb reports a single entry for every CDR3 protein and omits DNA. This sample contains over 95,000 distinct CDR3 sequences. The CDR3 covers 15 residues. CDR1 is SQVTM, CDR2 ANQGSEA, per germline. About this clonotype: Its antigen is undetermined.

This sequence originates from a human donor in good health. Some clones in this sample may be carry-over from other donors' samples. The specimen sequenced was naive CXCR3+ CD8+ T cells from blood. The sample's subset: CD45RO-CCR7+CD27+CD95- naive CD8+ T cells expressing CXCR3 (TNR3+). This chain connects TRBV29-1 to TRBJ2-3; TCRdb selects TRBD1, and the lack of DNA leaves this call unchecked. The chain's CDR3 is CSVATGSPSTDTQYF.